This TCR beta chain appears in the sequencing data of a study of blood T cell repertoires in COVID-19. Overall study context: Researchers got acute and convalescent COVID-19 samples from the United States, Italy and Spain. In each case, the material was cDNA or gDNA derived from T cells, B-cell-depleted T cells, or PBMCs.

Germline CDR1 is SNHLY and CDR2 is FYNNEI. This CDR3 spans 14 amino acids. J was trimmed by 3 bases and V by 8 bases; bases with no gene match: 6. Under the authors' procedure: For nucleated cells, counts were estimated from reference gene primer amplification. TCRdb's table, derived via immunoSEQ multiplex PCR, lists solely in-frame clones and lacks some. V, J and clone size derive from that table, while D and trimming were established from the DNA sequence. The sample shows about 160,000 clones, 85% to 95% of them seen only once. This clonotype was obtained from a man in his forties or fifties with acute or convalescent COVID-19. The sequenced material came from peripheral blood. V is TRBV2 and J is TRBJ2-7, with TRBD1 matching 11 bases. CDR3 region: CASAGTGGDYEQYF. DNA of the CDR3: TGTGCCAGCGCTGGGACAGGGGGGGACTACGAGCAGTACTTC.